A single sample gave rise to the 6 T cell receptor beta chains below, sequenced in a study of T cells in narcolepsy (dated by TCRdb to between 2017 and 2018). Library preparation used the immunoSEQ multiplex PCR assay. This immuneACCESS table, as held by TCRdb, lists in-frame sequences with V and J called but not all clones. Of the missing ones, under half trace to an unresolved V gene in checked studies; the others have no known cause. Across this sample there are some 35,000 clones, with over 65% seen only once. The top ten hold about 2.5% of the sample. Sequenced input: memory (CD45RA-) CD4+ T cells from blood. The label giving this sample's cell subset or site can be read as: memory T cells sorted ex vivo from peripheral blood. These receptors were taken from a human donor in good health.

Written as DNA, the CDR3 is TGTGCCAGCAACGGACAGGGGGTCGACTCCTACGAGCAGTACTTC. Amino acids: CASNGQGVDSYEQYF. This chain links TRBV6-1 with TRBJ2-7, with 10 bases that match TRBD1. The CDR3 runs 15 residues. CDR1 and CDR2 (germline): MNHNS, SASEGT. V trimming: 7 bases; J trimming: 0 bases; junction bases outside the gene matches: 6.

This chain connects TRBV5-4 to TRBJ1-6; 10 nucleotides line up with TRBD1. Trimming at V came to 4 bases and at J to 7 bases, leaving 5 bases not matched to a gene. The CDR3 has 15 residues. Germline V gives CDR1 SGHNT, CDR2 YYREEE (reference sequence). CDR3 region: CASSIGTGENSPLHF. The CDR3 nucleotides are TGTGCCAGCAGCATCGGGACAGGGGAAAATTCACCCCTCCACTTT.

J is TRBJ1-2 and V is TRBV7-8, with 8 nucleotides matching TRBD1. Germline CDR1 and CDR2: SGHVS and FQNEAQ. Trimming cost V 4 bases and J 6 bases; bases outside gene matches: 7. This CDR3 contains 14 residues. The CDR3 DNA reads as TGTGCCAGCAGCTACGACAGGGGTATTGATGGCTACACCTTC. It codes for CASSYDRGIDGYTF.

The chain joins TRBV6-5 to TRBJ2-5; 9 bases are a match to TRBD1. The DNA end favors TRBJ2-7, so the J call may be wrong. CDR3 length: 14 residues. CDR1 MNHEY and CDR2 SVGAGI come from the germline V gene. CDR3: CASSYGTGTYEQYF. The DNA for the CDR3 is TGTGCCAGCAGTTACGGGACAGGGACCTACGAGCAGTACTTC.

This clone was seen a few times. This chain connects TRBV2 to TRBJ2-5; 10 bases align to TRBD2. Trimming took 10 bases from V and 1 from J; bases not matched to a gene: 3. CDR3 length: 13 residues. The germline V gene encodes CDR1 SNHLY and CDR2 FYNNEI. The CDR3 sequence is CATLAGGQETQYF. CDR3 in DNA: TGTGCCACTTTAGCGGGGGGCCAAGAGACCCAGTACTTC.

This chain joins TRBV5-1 and TRBJ1-1; 7 bases match TRBD1. Germline V lookup: CDR1 SGHRS, CDR2 YFSETQ. CDR3 size: 14 residues. The V segment lost 6 bases and the J segment 0 bases; nucleotides outside the gene matches: 5. DNA of the CDR3: TGCGCCAGCACCAGGGACAGCATGAACACTGAAGCTTTCTTT. Its translation is CASTRDSMNTEAFF.